In this sample, the clone carrying this TCR beta chain turned up many times. Noted time point: technical triplicate 3. Unsorted libraries were derived from 2 million PBMCs stored at -80 C. The making of cDNA relied on 5'RACE with 10-nucleotide random UMIs. Via MiXCR, TCRdb re-called the 5' RACE reads, giving one row per CDR3 protein. There are about 44,000 distinct CDR3 sequences in the sample; roughly a fifth occur only once, and roughly 4.7% lies in the top ten. The sample comes from a study of neurological immune-mediated disorders. Trimming removed 2 bases from V and 3 bases from J; junction bases left unmatched: 4. CDR1 SGHRS and CDR2 YFSETQ come from the germline V gene. This CDR3 has 14 amino acids.

The sample taken for sequencing was PBMCs. This TCR came from a man between 60 and 75 years old with HTLV-1-associated myelopathy (HAM/TSP). V is TRBV5-1 and J is TRBJ1-2; 7 bases agree with TRBD1. The chain's CDR3 is CASSFSGTDYGYTF. Written as DNA, the CDR3 is TGCGCCAGCAGCTTCTCCGGGACAGACTATGGCTACACCTTC. Full variable domain (rest looked up from reference TRBV5-1 and TRBJ1-2): KAGVTQTPRYLIKTRGQQVTLSCSPISGHRSVSWYQQTPGQGLQFLFEYFSETQRNKGNFPGRFSGRQFSNSRSEMNVSTLELGDSALYLCASSFSGTDYGYTFGSGTRLTVV.